Below, 13 T cell receptor beta chains from the same sample are listed, as sequenced in a study of blood T cell repertoires in COVID-19. Assay: immunoSEQ multiplex PCR; the TCRdb copy retains only in-frame clones and omits some. The top ten clones hold more than 0.95% of a sample with hundreds of thousands of clones, more than 80% of them seen once. Material: peripheral blood. These receptors were taken from a man aged 40-50 years with acute or convalescent COVID-19.

The chain links TRBV18 to TRBJ2-7, with TRBD1 matching over 8 bases. Germline V lookup: CDR1 KGHSH, CDR2 LQKENI. Germline trimming cut 0 bases from V and 3 bases from J; bases unmatched to any gene: 4. The CDR3 covers 15 residues. The CDR3 spells CASSPPGTGRYEQYF. CDR3 DNA sequence: TGTGCCAGCTCACCACCTGGGACAGGCCGCTACGAGCAGTACTTC.

The gene calls are TRBV5-1 and TRBJ1-6; 10 positions agree with TRBD1. Unmatched junction bases numbered 1, after V lost 8 bases and J lost 5 bases. The CDR3 runs 13 residues. Germline loops: CDR1 SGHRS, CDR2 YFSETQ. In nucleotides, the CDR3 is TGCGCCAGTGGGACAGGGGATAATTCACCCCTCCACTTT. It yields the protein CASGTGDNSPLHF.

Turning to this clone: Additional DNA sequences in this sample encode the identical CDR3. The chain carries TRBV7-9 and TRBJ2-5; weak D call: TRBD2 (6 bases). V shed 1 base and J shed 5 bases, with 11 bases lying between them. The CDR3 consists of 14 residues. Germline loops: CDR1 SEHNR, CDR2 FQNEAQ (reference sequence). CDR3 loop: CASSLGGGRETQYF. DNA of the CDR3: TGTGCCAGCAGCTTAGGGGGAGGCCGCGAGACCCAGTACTTC. Variable domain in full (rest from reference TRBV7-9 and TRBJ2-5): DTGVSQNPRHKITKRGQNVTFRCDPISEHNRLYWYRQTLGQGPEFLTYFQNEAQLEKSRLLSDRFSAERPKGSFSTLEIQRTEQGDSAMYLCASSLGGGRETQYFGPGTRLLVL.

The rearrangement uses TRBV12-3 or TRBV12-4 and TRBJ2-1; weak D call: TRBD2 (5 bases). The V and J ends lost 3 bases and 4 bases respectively, with 7 bases between them. This CDR3 spans 13 amino acids. The DNA of the CDR3 is TGTGCCAGCAGTTTTACGGGGTACAATGAGCAGTTCTTC. Its translation: CASSFTGYNEQFF.

The rearrangement uses TRBV30 and TRBJ2-7; a possible D gene is TRBD1 (6 bases). CDR1 GTSNPN and CDR2 SVGIG come from the germline V gene (reference sequence). This CDR3 region has 13 residues. With 4 bases removed from V and 3 bases from J, the gap between germline ends came to 13 bases. Here the CDR3 reads CAWTTGTDYEQYF. The CDR3 DNA is TGTGCCTGGACTACAGGGACGGACTACGAGCAGTACTTC.

The chain links TRBV2 to TRBJ2-3, with 8 bases lining up with TRBD1. J lost 3 bases, V lost 5 bases, and 1 base had no gene match. The CDR3 runs 13 residues. CDR1 is SNHLY, CDR2 FYNNEI, per germline. The DNA of the CDR3 is TGTGCCAGCAGTAGACAGGGGACAGATACGCAGTATTTT. Protein sequence: CASSRQGTDTQYF.

This clone appeared many times. J is TRBJ1-2 and V is TRBV6-6; no firm D call. CDR3 length: 13 amino acids. Germline V gives CDR1 MNHNY, CDR2 SVGAGI (reference sequence). The V end was cut by 6 bases, the J end by 7 bases, with 15 bases between. The CDR3 bases are TGTGCCAGCAGCCTAAGCCCCTCCGGTGGCTACACCTTC. This encodes CASSLSPSGGYTF.

V is TRBV30 and J is TRBJ1-4, with D unresolved. The CDR3 contains 11 residues. Trimming pared 5 bases from V and 8 bases from J, leaving 9 bases between. Per the germline V gene, CDR1 is GTSNPN and CDR2 is SVGIG (reference sequence). The chain's CDR3 is CAWGRQEKLFF. In DNA, the CDR3 is TGTGCCTGGGGTCGTCAGGAAAAACTGTTTTTT.

The J gene is TRBJ1-1, the V gene TRBV28, with a weak D call TRBD1 (6 bases). The V gene lost 2 bases and the J gene lost 0 bases, with 13 bases spanning the gap. CDR1 and CDR2 (germline): MDHEN, SYDVKM. This CDR3 has 16 residues. The CDR3 DNA follows: TGTGCCAGCAGTTTAATCGCTACAGGGATGAACACTGAAGCTTTCTTT. It encodes CASSLIATGMNTEAFF.

Here the CDR3 reads CASSLAGAAFNQPQHF. Written as DNA, the CDR3 is TGTGCCAGCAGTTTGGCAGGGGCCGCCTTCAATCAGCCCCAGCATTTT. This sequence joins TRBV28 and TRBJ1-5; possible D gene TRBD1, 6 bases. The germline V gene encodes CDR1 MDHEN and CDR2 SYDVKM. Trimming left V 3 bases short and J 3 bases short, with 15 bases between. This CDR3 contains 16 residues.

The rearrangement uses TRBV7-2 and TRBJ1-4; D is perhaps TRBD1 (5 bases). CDR1 SGHTA and CDR2 FQGNSA come from the germline V gene. Trimming stripped 10 bases from V and 6 bases from J, with 15 bases between. The length of the CDR3 is 13 residues. The CDR3 loop is CATARGVDEKLFF. In nucleotides, the CDR3 is TGTGCCACTGCCCGGGGGGTAGATGAAAAACTGTTTTTT.

In its sample, this clone was seen a few times. V is TRBV4-1 and J is TRBJ2-1, with 11 bases aligning to TRBD2. This CDR3 comprises 17 residues. Germline CDR1 and CDR2: MGHRA and YSYEKL. Germline trimming cut 0 bases from V and 6 bases from J; bases unmatched to any gene: 7. CDR3 amino acids: CASSQDPTSGRLNEQFF. DNA for the CDR3: TGCGCCAGCAGCCAAGATCCCACTAGCGGGAGACTCAATGAGCAGTTCTTC.

The chain joins TRBV2 to TRBJ2-7, with TRBD1 identical over 8 bases. The J segment lost 3 bases and the V segment lost 3 bases, leaving 7 bases of the junction unmatched. This CDR3 has 15 residues. CDR1 is SNHLY, CDR2 FYNNEI, per germline. CDR3 region: CASSEVGTGNYEQYF. CDR3 in DNA: TGTGCCAGCAGTGAGGTAGGGACAGGTAACTACGAGCAGTACTTC.